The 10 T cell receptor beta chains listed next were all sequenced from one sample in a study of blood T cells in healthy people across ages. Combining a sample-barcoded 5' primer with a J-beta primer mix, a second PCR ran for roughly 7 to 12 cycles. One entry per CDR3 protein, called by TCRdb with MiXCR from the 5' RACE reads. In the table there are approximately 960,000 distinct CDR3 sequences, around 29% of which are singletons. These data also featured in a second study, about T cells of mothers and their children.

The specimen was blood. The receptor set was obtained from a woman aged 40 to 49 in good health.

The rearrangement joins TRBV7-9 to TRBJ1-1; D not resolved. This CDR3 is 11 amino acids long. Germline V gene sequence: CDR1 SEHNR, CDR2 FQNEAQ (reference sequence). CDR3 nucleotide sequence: TGTGCGGCAAGAGGGAACACTGAAGCTTTCTTT. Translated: CAARGNTEAFF.

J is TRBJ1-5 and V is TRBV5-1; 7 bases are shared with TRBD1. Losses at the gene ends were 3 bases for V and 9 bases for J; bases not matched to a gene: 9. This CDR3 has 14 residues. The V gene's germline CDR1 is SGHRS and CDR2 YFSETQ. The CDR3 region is CASSCSGGSRPQHF. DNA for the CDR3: TGCGCCAGCAGCTGTTCAGGGGGATCGCGGCCCCAGCATTTT.

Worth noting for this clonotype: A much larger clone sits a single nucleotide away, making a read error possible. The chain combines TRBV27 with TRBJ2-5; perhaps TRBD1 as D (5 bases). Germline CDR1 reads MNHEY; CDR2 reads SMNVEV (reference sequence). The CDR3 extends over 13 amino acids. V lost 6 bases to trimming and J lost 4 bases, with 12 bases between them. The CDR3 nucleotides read TGTGCCAGCAGCCCAGGGATCCTAGAGACCCAGTACTTC. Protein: CASSPGILETQYF.

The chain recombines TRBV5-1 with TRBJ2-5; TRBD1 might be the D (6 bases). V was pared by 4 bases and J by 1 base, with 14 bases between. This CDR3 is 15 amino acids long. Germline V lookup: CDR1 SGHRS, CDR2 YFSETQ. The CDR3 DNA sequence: TGCGCCAGCAGCCTGGAGGCCAGGGGCCAAGAGACCCAGTACTTC. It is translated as CASSLEARGQETQYF.

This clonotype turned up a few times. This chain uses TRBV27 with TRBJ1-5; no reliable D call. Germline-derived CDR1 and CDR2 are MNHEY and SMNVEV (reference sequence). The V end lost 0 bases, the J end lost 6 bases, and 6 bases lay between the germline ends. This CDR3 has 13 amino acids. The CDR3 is CASSLSLSQPQHF. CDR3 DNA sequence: TGTGCCAGCAGTTTATCTCTGAGTCAGCCCCAGCATTTT.

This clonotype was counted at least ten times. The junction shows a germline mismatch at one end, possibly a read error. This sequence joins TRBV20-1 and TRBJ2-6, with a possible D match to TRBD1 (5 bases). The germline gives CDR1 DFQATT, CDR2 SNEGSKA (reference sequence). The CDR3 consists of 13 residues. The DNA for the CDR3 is TGCAGTGCTGCTGGGCCTGGGGCCAACATCCTGACTTTC. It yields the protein CSAAGPGANILTF.

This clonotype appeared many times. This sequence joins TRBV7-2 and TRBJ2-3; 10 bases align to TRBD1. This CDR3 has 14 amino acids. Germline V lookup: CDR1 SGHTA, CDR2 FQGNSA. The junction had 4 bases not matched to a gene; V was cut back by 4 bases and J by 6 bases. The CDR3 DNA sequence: TGTGCCAGCAGCTCGGACAGGGGGTACGATACGCAGTATTTT. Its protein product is CASSSDRGYDTQYF.

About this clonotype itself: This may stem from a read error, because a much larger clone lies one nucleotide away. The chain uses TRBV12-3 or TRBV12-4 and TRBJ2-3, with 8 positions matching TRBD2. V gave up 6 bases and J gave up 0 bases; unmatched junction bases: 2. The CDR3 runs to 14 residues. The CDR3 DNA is TGTGCCAGCAGGCGGACTAGCAGCACAGATACGCAGTATTTT. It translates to CASRRTSSTDTQYF.

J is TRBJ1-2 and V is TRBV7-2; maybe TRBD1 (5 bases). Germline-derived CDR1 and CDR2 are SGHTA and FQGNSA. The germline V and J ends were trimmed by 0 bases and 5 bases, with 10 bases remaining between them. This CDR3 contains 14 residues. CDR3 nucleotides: TGTGCCAGCAGCTTAGCGGGGGTCCAGTATGGCTACACCTTC. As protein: CASSLAGVQYGYTF. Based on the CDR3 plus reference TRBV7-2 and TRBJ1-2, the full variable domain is GAGVSQSPSNKVTEKGKDVELRCDPISGHTALYWYRQSLGQGLEFLIYFQGNSAPDKSGLPSDRFSAERTGGSVSTLTIQRTQQEDSAVYLCASSLAGVQYGYTFGSGTRLTVV.

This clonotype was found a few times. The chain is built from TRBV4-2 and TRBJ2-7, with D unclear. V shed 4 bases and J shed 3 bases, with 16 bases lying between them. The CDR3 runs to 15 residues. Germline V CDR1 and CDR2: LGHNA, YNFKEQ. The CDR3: CASSPDPQYLYEQYF. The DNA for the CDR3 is TGTGCCAGCAGCCCCGACCCCCAATATCTCTACGAGCAGTACTTC.